The TCR beta chain described here comes from a study of blood T cell repertoires in COVID-19. Those enrolled, adults aged roughly 18 to 100 years, came from roughly 23 US areas. Trimming removed 3 bases at V and 4 bases at J, with 9 bases between. The CDR3 totals 13 residues. Data came from immunoSEQ multiplex PCR; TCRdb stores just in-frame clones and leaves some out. The sample comprises 150,000 to 200,000 clones, more than 75% of which are singletons, and roughly 1.2% rests with the top ten. The chain uses TRBV12-3 or TRBV12-4 and TRBJ1-1; D unclear. The sample was PBMCs or T cells enriched from blood (not recorded which). This TCR was sampled from a human donor with acute COVID-19. The donor label of this sample is uncertain. CDR3 in DNA: TGTGCCAGCAGTTTGGGTACGGGCACTGAAGCTTTCTTT. Residues: CASSLGTGTEAFF.